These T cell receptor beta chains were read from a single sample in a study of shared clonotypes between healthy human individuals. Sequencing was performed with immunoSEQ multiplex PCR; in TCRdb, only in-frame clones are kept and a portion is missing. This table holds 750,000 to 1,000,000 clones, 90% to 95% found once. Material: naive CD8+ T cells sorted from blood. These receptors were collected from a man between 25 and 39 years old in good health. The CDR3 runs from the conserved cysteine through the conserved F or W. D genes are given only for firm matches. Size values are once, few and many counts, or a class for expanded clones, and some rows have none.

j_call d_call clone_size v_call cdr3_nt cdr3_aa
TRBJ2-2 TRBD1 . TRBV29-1 TGCAGCGTTGTGGGACAGGGGGTGAACACCGGGGAGCTGTTTTTT CSVVGQGVNTGELFF
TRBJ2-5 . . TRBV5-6 TGTGCCAGCAGCTTGGGCCCCAATGGGGGGCGCAGGGAGACCCAGTACTTC CASSLGPNGGRRETQYF
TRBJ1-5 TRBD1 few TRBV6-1 TGTGCCAGCAGTGGTTGGGGCAGGGGGGACAATCAGCCCCAGCATTTT CASSGWGRGDNQPQHF
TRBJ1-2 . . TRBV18 TGTGCCAGCTCACCACTCCGGGTGGTTAACTATGGCTACACCTTC CASSPLRVVNYGYTF
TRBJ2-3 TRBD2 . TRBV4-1 TGCGCCAGCAGCGAATATGCTAGCGGGACGAACACAGATACGCAGTATTTT CASSEYASGTNTDTQYF
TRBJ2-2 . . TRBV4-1 TGCGCCAGCAGCCAAGATGTGGGTCTAGGAGGGACCGGGGAGCTGTTTTTT CASSQDVGLGGTGELFF
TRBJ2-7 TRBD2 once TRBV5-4 TGTGCCAGCAGCTTGTGGGGACTAGCGGGAGTCGAGCAGTACTTC CASSLWGLAGVEQYF
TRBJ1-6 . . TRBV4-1 TGCGCCAGCAGCCCCCACTTTAGCTCCTATAATTCACCCCTCCACTTT CASSPHFSSYNSPLHF
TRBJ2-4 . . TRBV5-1 TGCGCCAGCAGCTCATGGCCCGAGGGGGAGAGGAACATTCAGTACTTC CASSSWPEGERNIQYF
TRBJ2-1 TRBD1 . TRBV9 TGTGCCAGCAGCGTGGACAGGGTCAATGAGCAGTTCTTC CASSVDRVNEQFF
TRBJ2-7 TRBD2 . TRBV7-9 TGTGCCAGCAGCCGGACTAGCGGGGCCTACGAGCAGTACTTC CASSRTSGAYEQYF
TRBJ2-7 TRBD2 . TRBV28 TGTGCCAGCAGTGCCGGGACTAGCGGATACGAGCAGTACTTC CASSAGTSGYEQYF
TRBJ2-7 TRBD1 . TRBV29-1 TGCAGCGTCAGGACAGGGGAGTCCTACGAGCAGTACTTC CSVRTGESYEQYF
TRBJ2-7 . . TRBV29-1 TGCAGCGCCAGGGAATGGAATGAGCAGTACTTC CSAREWNEQYF
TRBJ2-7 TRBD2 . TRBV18 TGTGCCAGCTCACCGTCCGGGAGGGCCCCCTACGAGCAGTACTTC CASSPSGRAPYEQYF
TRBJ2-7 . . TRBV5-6 TGTGCCAGCAGCTTCACCAGGGGTAACTCCTACGAGCAGTACTTC CASSFTRGNSYEQYF
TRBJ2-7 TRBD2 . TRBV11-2 TGTGCCAGCAGCTTAGGGCTAGCGGGACGGACCTACGAGCAGTACTTC CASSLGLAGRTYEQYF
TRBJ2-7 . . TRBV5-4 TGTGCCAGCAGCTCTAAGGGGGGAAAGGAAACCTACGAGCAGTACTTC CASSSKGGKETYEQYF
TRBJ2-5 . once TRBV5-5 TGTGCCACCGACCAAACCTGGCCAGGATCCCAAGAGACCCAGTACTTC CATDQTWPGSQETQYF
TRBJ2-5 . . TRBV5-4 TGTGCCAGCAGCCCGGACCAAGAGACCCAGTACTTC CASSPDQETQYF
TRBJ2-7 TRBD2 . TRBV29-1 TGCAGCGTTGAAGCATTGGGACTAGAGACCTACGAGCAGTACTTC CSVEALGLETYEQYF
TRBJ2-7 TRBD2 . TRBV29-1 TGCAGCGGTGGGGAACTAGCGGGAGGCACCTACGAGCAGTACTTC CSGGELAGGTYEQYF
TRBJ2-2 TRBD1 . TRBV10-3 TGTGCCACCGGGACAGGGTGGACCGGGGAGCTGTTTTTT CATGTGWTGELFF
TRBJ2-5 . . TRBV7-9 TGTGCCAGCAGCAAGACCCAAGAGACCCAGTACTTC CASSKTQETQYF
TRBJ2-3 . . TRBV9 TGTGCCAGCACCCTACAAGGGGCCATCACAGATACGCAGTATTTT CASTLQGAITDTQYF
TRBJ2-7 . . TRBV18 TGTGCCAGCTCACAAGGGCCCACCTACGAGCAGTACTTC CASSQGPTYEQYF
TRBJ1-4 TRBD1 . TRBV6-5 TGTGCCCTTACAGGGGAACAGGTCTATGAAAAACTGTTTTTT CALTGEQVYEKLFF
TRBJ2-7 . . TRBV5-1 TGCGCCAGCAGCTTGAGGGGAGCGGACTACGAGCAGTACTTC CASSLRGADYEQYF
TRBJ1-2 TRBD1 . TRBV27 TGTGCCAGCAGTTTCGGCAGGGGGGATGGCTACACCTTC CASSFGRGDGYTF
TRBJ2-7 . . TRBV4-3 TGCGCCAGCAGCCAAAACCGGGGATCCTCCGAGCAGTACTTC CASSQNRGSSEQYF
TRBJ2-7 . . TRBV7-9 TGTGCCAGCAGAGGACCGCCGGACTACGAGCAGTACTTC CASRGPPDYEQYF
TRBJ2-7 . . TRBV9 TGTGCCAGCAGCGCCGGGGGAGGCCCTGGTGTGTACGAGCAGTACTTC CASSAGGGPGVYEQYF
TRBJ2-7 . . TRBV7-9 TGTGCCAGCAGCTACGGACCAAACGACTACGAGCAGTACTTC CASSYGPNDYEQYF
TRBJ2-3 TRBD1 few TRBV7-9 TGTGCCAGCAGCTACACGACAGGGGATGCAGATACGCAGTATTTT CASSYTTGDADTQYF
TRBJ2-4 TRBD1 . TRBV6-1 TGTGCCAGCAGGGAAGACAGGGGGGCCAAAAACATTCAGTACTTC CASREDRGAKNIQYF
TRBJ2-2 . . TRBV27 TGTGCCATACGAAGTGGCGGGGAGCTGTTTTTT CAIRSGGELFF
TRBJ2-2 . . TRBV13 TGTGCCAGCAGCTTAGGCAGGGCCGGGGAGCTGTTTTTT CASSLGRAGELFF
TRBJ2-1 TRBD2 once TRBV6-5 TGTGCCAGCAGTTATGGCGGGAGGGCGGGGAATGAGCAGTTCTTC CASSYGGRAGNEQFF
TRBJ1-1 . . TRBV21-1 TGTGGACGGGAGGGGGCGAACACTGAAGCTTTCTTT CGREGANTEAFF
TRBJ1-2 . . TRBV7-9 TGTGCCAGCGGTTCAGACCACCTTGGCTATGGCTACACCTTC CASGSDHLGYGYTF
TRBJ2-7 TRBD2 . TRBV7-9 TGTGCCAGCACCGAGCAACCGGGACTAGCGGGAGCTAGACCCTACGAGCAGTACTTC CASTEQPGLAGARPYEQYF